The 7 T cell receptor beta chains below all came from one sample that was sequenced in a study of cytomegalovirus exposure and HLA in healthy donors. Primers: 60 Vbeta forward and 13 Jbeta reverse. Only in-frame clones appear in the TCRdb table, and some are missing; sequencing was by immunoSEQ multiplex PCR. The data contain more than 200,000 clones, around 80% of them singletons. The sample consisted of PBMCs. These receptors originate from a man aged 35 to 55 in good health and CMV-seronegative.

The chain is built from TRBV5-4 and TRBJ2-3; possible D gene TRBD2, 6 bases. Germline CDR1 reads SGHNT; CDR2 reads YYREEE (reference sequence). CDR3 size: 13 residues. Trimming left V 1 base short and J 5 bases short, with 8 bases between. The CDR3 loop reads CASSLWGEDTQYF. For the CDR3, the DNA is TGTGCCAGCAGCTTGTGGGGGGAAGATACGCAGTATTTT.

The CDR3, as DNA: TGTGCCAGCAGCCTTTTGGGACAGGGATTCGATAAAGGCTACACCTTC. It encodes CASSLLGQGFDKGYTF. The chain joins TRBV7-2 to TRBJ1-2; 9 bases align to TRBD1. Germline V gene sequence: CDR1 SGHTA, CDR2 FQGNSA. The V and J ends lost 5 bases and 8 bases, in that order; junction bases with no gene match: 15. The CDR3 contains 16 residues.

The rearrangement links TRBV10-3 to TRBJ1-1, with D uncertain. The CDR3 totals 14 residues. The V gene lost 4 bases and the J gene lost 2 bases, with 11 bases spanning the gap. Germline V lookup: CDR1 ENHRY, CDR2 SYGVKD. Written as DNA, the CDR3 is TGTGCCATCAGTGCGATGGAGCCTAACACTGAAGCTTTCTTT. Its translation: CAISAMEPNTEAFF.

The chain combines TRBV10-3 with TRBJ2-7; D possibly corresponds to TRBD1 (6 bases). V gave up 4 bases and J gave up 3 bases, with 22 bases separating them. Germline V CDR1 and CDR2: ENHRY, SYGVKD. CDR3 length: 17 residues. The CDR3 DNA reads TGTGCCATCAGTGTCAACCCAGGGGCAGGGGAAAACTACGAGCAGTACTTC. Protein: CAISVNPGAGENYEQYF.

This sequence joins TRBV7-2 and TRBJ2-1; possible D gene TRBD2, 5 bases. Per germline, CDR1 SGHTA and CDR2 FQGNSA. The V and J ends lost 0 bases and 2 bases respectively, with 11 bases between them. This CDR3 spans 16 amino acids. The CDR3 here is CASSLAASPTYNEQFF. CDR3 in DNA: TGTGCCAGCAGCTTAGCTGCTAGCCCGACCTACAATGAGCAGTTCTTC.

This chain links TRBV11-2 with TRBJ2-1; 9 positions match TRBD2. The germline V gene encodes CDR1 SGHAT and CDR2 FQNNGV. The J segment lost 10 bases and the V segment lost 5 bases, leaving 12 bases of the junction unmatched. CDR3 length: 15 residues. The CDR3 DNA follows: TGTGCCAGCAGCCCCGGGGGTAGCGGGAGACGGGAGCAGTTCTTC. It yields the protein CASSPGGSGRREQFF.

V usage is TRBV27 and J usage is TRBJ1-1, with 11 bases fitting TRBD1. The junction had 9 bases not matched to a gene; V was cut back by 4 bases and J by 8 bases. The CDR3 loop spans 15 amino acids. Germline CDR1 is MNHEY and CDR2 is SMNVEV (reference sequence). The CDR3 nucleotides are TGTGCCAGCAGTTCCGGACAGGGGGCCGGGGGGGAAGCTTTCTTT. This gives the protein CASSSGQGAGGEAFF.